This TCR beta chain was sequenced during a study of beta chain features in type 1 diabetes. Study observations and caveats: VDJ junctions in type 1 diabetes patients carried more deletions and fewer insertions.

As concerns this clone: Its antigen is not known.

Germline loops: CDR1 ENHRY, CDR2 SYGVKD. The CDR3 loop spans 15 amino acids. Trimming cost V 2 bases and J 1 base, with 11 bases left between them. The study reverse transcribed the entire isolated RNA, so it sequenced expressed TCRB transcripts. Using immunoSEQ multiplex PCR, the repertoire was profiled, and TCRdb retains in-frame clones only, with some absent. This table has about 230,000 clones, over 7.5% appearing once. V is TRBV10-3 and J is TRBJ2-5; D unclear. Sequenced material: naive CD4+ T cells from blood. This TCR was recovered from a woman aged 18-30 years in good health. In DNA form, the CDR3 reads TGTGCCATCAGTGAGGTGGCAGGAACCCAAGAGACCCAGTACTTC. Residues: CAISEVAGTQETQYF.